This TCR beta chain was sequenced in a study of early T cells in non-severe SARS-CoV-2 infection. About the research overall: From unsorted whole blood, bulk RNA was sequenced, and the chains remained unpaired.

Individual cDNA molecules were tagged with unique molecular identifiers, the study reported. Using its own MiXCR run on the 5' RACE reads, TCRdb lists one record per CDR3 protein. This table holds 90,000 to 100,000 distinct CDR3 sequences, approximately 13% found once. Germline CDR1 reads SGHAT; CDR2 reads FQNNGV. This CDR3 is built from 15 residues. On this clonotype itself: Its antigen is currently unknown. An end of the junction does not agree with germline; a read error may underlie this.

Study findings and constraints: VDJdb matching skewed toward anti-spike CD8 responses, missing private and CD4 specificities.

V gene TRBV11-2 combines with J gene TRBJ2-7; 9 bases match TRBD1. Sequencing used whole blood. The TCR sequence derives from an adult who was a healthcare worker with PCR-confirmed SARS-CoV-2 infection or an uninfected control (not recorded which). The CDR3 DNA follows: TGTGTCAGCAGCCAGGGGGGACAGGGCCCCTACGAGCAGTACTTC. This encodes CVSSQGGQGPYEQYF.